Here is one TCR beta chain with its context. Its antigen is not identified. Using a J-beta primer mix together with a sample-barcoded 5' primer, a second PCR was run for roughly 7 to 11 cycles. Through a template-switch adaptor with 12 random nucleotides, each cDNA molecule received a tag. Via MiXCR, TCRdb re-called the 5' RACE reads, giving one row per CDR3 protein. Of fewer than 900,000 distinct CDR3 sequences listed, 35% to 40% are singletons. The germline gives CDR1 SGHTA, CDR2 FQGNSA. The CDR3 runs 13 residues. The V gene lost 1 base and the J gene lost 15 bases, with 16 bases spanning the gap. These data belong to a study of blood T cells in healthy people across ages. Points from the study as a whole: TCR beta diversity, measured per million T cells, fell in a roughly linear way with age.

Caucasian individuals from Russia who were healthy and aged roughly 6 to 95 acted as donors. Specimen: blood. This TCR derives from a man between 18 and 35 years old in good health. The rearrangement links TRBV7-2 to TRBJ2-1; D gene ambiguous. This chain's CDR3 is CASSLGLLEDLFF. The CDR3, as DNA: TGTGCCAGCAGCTTAGGGCTTCTCGAAGATCTGTTCTTC.